This T cell receptor beta chain emerged from a study of shared clonotypes between healthy human individuals. Method: immunoSEQ multiplex PCR; TCRdb's copy keeps in-frame clones and lacks some. The table records about 2,100,000 clones, about 92% of them present only once. This clone was recorded only once. The antigen is undetermined. The naive CD8 fraction comprised CD45RO-negative cells positively selected for CCR7 and excluded terminally differentiated effector memory CD45RA+ cells. All donors were Caucasian adults living in Nashville, Tennessee. Study-level findings and limits: Only blood underwent sampling, and tissue repertoires likely differ. Among non-shared clonotypes, generation probabilities were lower than among those shared by all four donors. Naive CD4 clonotypes overlapped across a few donors at approximately 5.5%.

This CDR3 has 14 residues. V lost 6 bases, J lost 1 base, and 12 bases lay in between. Germline assignment: CDR1 LNHDA and CDR2 SQIVND (reference sequence). The sequencing sample was made of naive CD8+ T cells from PBMCs. This chain links TRBV19 with TRBJ2-5, with a possible D match to TRBD1 (7 bases). This TCR came from a young man in good health. Some clones in this sample may be carry-over from other donors' samples. The CDR3 spells CASREGTAQETQYF. DNA of the CDR3: TGTGCCAGTAGGGAGGGGACAGCCCAAGAGACCCAGTACTTC.